A single sample gave rise to the 5 T cell receptor beta chains below, sequenced in a study of T cells in tumors after PD-1 blockade. This table comes from immunoSEQ multiplex PCR, and its TCRdb copy is limited to in-frame clones, with some not included. This table has 20,000 to 25,000 clones, around 80% appearing once. The sequencing here drew on PBMCs, taken before anti-PD-1 treatment. These receptors came from a human donor with basal cell carcinoma.

The CDR3 loop reads CASSPGEYNEQFF. In DNA form, the CDR3 reads TGTGCCAGCAGCCCTGGCGAATACAATGAGCAGTTCTTC. The J gene is TRBJ2-1, the V gene TRBV7-3, with unresolved D. V was clipped by 5 bases and J by 4 bases, with 9 bases between them. The germline V gene encodes CDR1 SGHTA and CDR2 FQGTGA. The CDR3 length is 13 residues.

The V gene is TRBV6-2 or TRBV6-3, the J gene TRBJ2-7; TRBD1 matches 7 bases. This CDR3 spans 14 amino acids. V shed 4 bases, J shed 3 bases, and the junction held 6 bases outside the gene matches. Germline V CDR1 and CDR2: MNHEY, SVGEGT. The CDR3 nucleotides are TGTGCCAGCAGTTGGGTAGGGGGCGGCTACGAGCAGTACTTC. Amino acids: CASSWVGGGYEQYF.

The chain has TRBV25-1 and TRBJ2-3; the D gene is possibly TRBD1 (5 bases). With 6 bases removed from V and 1 base from J, the gap between germline ends came to 11 bases. The germline CDR1 and CDR2 sequences are MGHDK and SYGVNS. The CDR3 length is 14 residues. Here the CDR3 DNA reads TGTGCCAGCAGCCCCAGGGCTGGCACAGATACGCAGTATTTT. Amino acids: CASSPRAGTDTQYF. Full variable domain (outside the CDR3, taken from reference TRBV25-1 and TRBJ2-3): EADIYQTPRYLVIGTGKKITLECSQTMGHDKMYWYQQDPGMELHLIHYSYGVNSTEKGDLSSESTVSRIRTEHFPLTLESARPSHTSQYLCASSPRAGTDTQYFGPGTRLTVL.

The chain carries TRBV24-1 and TRBJ2-3; tentative D call: TRBD2 (5 bases). Germline V gives CDR1 KGHDR, CDR2 SFDVKD. The CDR3 has 16 residues. Trimming removed 3 bases at V and 0 bases at J, with 12 bases between. The CDR3 sequence is CATSDATKWSTDTQYF. The CDR3 DNA sequence: TGTGCCACCAGTGATGCGACTAAGTGGAGCACAGATACGCAGTATTTT.

V gene TRBV7-9 combines with J gene TRBJ2-3; 10 bases are a match to TRBD1. Germline V gene lookup returns CDR1 SEHNR and CDR2 FQNEAQ (reference sequence). This CDR3 spans 15 amino acids. V dropped 5 bases and J dropped 4; count of bases not matched to a gene: 6. CDR3 region: CASSPGTGDADTQYF. DNA for the CDR3: TGTGCCAGCAGCCCGGGGACAGGGGACGCAGATACGCAGTATTTT.